The 5 T cell receptor beta chains reported below all come from one sample, sequenced in a study of cytomegalovirus exposure and HLA in healthy donors. A multiplex PCR was run with 60 Vbeta primers and 13 Jbeta primers. Assay: immunoSEQ multiplex PCR; the TCRdb copy retains only in-frame clones and omits some. The sample records more than 95,000 clones, 70% to 80% being singletons. What was sequenced was PBMCs. The origin of the receptors is a man between 40 and 49 years old in good health and CMV-seronegative.

This clone showed up just a few times. Mismatch with germline at one junction end may stem from a read error. The rearrangement links TRBV7-3 to TRBJ2-6; no definite D call. Looked up from germline, CDR1 is SGHTA and CDR2 is FQGTGA. The CDR3 consists of 14 residues. Here the CDR3 DNA reads TGTGCCAGCAGCTTAAACGGTGCGGCCAACGGCCTGACTTTC. Its protein is CASSLNGAANGLTF. The whole variable domain, remainder taken from reference TRBV7-3 and TRBJ2-6, is GAGVSQTPSNKVTEKGKYVELRCDPISGHTALYWYRQSLGQGPEFLIYFQGTGAADDSGLPNDRFFAVRPEGSVSTLKIQRTERGDSAVYLCASSLNGAANGLTFGAGSRLTVL.

This chain uses TRBV28 with TRBJ2-7; 10 positions agree with TRBD1. The CDR3 has 15 amino acids. Trimming removed 6 bases from V and 5 bases from J; junction bases left unmatched: 10. The V gene's germline CDR1 is MDHEN and CDR2 SYDVKM. This CDR3 is CASRRGGTGVNEQYF. The DNA for the CDR3 is TGTGCCAGCAGAAGAGGCGGGACAGGGGTGAACGAGCAGTACTTC.

The genes are TRBV6-6 and TRBJ2-1; D is uncertain. CDR3 length: 13 amino acids. CDR1 MNHNY and CDR2 SVGAGI come from the germline V gene (reference sequence). The V gene lost 2 bases and the J gene lost 9 bases, with 11 bases spanning the gap. CDR3 coding DNA: TGTGCCAGCAGTTACATCGAGGAGACTGAGCAGTTCTTC. Amino acids: CASSYIEETEQFF.

The sample holds one count of this clone. V is TRBV7-3 and J is TRBJ2-5, with a weak D call TRBD1 (6 bases). This CDR3 contains 16 residues. The germline V gene has CDR1 SGHTA and CDR2 FQGTGA. With 5 bases removed from V and 7 bases from J, the gap between germline ends came to 23 bases. Here the CDR3 reads CASSPNPTGNRGTQYF. CDR3 nucleotide sequence: TGTGCCAGCAGCCCAAACCCGACAGGAAACAGAGGGACCCAGTACTTC.

The chain has TRBV25-1 and TRBJ2-1; TRBD2 aligns across 9 bases. The V and J ends lost 6 bases and 8 bases, in that order; junction bases with no gene match: 8. The CDR3 length is 14 residues. Germline loops: CDR1 MGHDK, CDR2 SYGVNS. DNA of the CDR3: TGTGCCAGCAGGCGCGGGGGGGCCTGGGATGAGCAGTTCTTC. Its translation: CASRRGGAWDEQFF.